This T cell receptor beta chain is drawn from a study of T cell responses to AZD1222 COVID-19 vaccine. General observations from the study: The repertoires were collected only after the peak T cell response. Spike-specific TCR repertoires showed rising breadth and depth after two AZD1222 doses.

Some clones are missing from TCRdb's copy, which holds only in-frame ones; the method was immunoSEQ multiplex PCR. The data show about 69,000 clones, over 80% seen once. About this clone itself: The antigen remains undetermined.

Sample: peripheral blood, taken 28 days after the second AZD1222 dose. The clonotype comes from an adult who received the AZD1222 COVID-19 vaccine.

The CDR3 loop is CASSPYPRDVQYGYTF. The CDR3, as DNA: TGTGCCAGCTCACCTTACCCCCGGGACGTACAGTATGGCTACACCTTC. The V gene is TRBV18, the J gene TRBJ1-2; TRBD1 is a possible D gene (5 bases). Germline CDR1 KGHSH, CDR2 LQKENI. The V and J ends lost 3 bases and 5 bases respectively, with 19 bases between them. The CDR3 length is 16 residues.